The rows below give T cell receptor beta chains drawn from one sample of a study of regulatory T cells in long-lasting Graves disease. TCRdb re-derived calls from the multiplex PCR reads in MiXCR, one entry per CDR3 protein. The sample yields 450,000 or so distinct CDR3 sequences, 20% seen once. The sequenced sample was peripheral blood mononuclear cells (PBMCs), obtained when the disease was refractory, from a patient treated with antithyroid drugs. These receptors came from a female donor with Graves disease. CDR3s include the opening cysteine and the closing phenylalanine or tryptophan. A D gene is named only where the DNA matches it firmly. Some rows have no size entry. The others give once, few or many, or a class for an expanded clone.

D: .
J: TRBJ1-5
size: many
V: TRBV7-8
length: 17
DNA: TGTGCCAGCAGCTTAGTATCAGGGTACCATAGCAATCAGCCCCAGCATTTT
CDR3: CASSLVSGYHSNQPQHF

D: TRBD1
J: TRBJ1-5
size: .
V: TRBV7-8
length: 17
DNA: TGTGCCAGCAGCTATGCGGGACAGGGGTTTTTCAATCAGCCCCAGCATTTT
CDR3: CASSYAGQGFFNQPQHF

D: TRBD1
J: TRBJ2-1
size: .
V: TRBV20-1
length: 15
DNA: TGCAGTGCTAGACCCAGGGGGCTCTATTTCCATGAGCAGTTCTTC
CDR3: CSARPRGLYFHEQFF

D: .
J: TRBJ2-5
size: many
V: TRBV4-1
length: 14
DNA: TGCGCCAGCAGCCAAGATCCGGGCGGAGAGACCCAGTACTTC
CDR3: CASSQDPGGETQYF

D: .
J: TRBJ1-1
size: many
V: TRBV20-1
length: 14
DNA: TGCAGTGAGGAGGGAGGGACGAAGGACACTGAAGCTTTCTTT
CDR3: CSEEGGTKDTEAFF

D: TRBD1
J: TRBJ1-5
size: many
V: TRBV2
length: 16
DNA: TGTGCCAGCAGGGGACAGTGGGCGGGTAGCAATCAGCCCCAGCATTTT
CDR3: CASRGQWAGSNQPQHF

D: TRBD1
J: TRBJ2-7
size: many
V: TRBV2
length: 16
DNA: TGTGCCAGCAGTAAATCCGGAATACAGGGGTTCAACGAGCAGTACTTC
CDR3: CASSKSGIQGFNEQYF

D: .
J: TRBJ2-7
size: .
V: TRBV5-1
length: 13
DNA: TGCGCCAGCAGATTGCAGAGCTCCTACGAGCAGTACTTC
CDR3: CASRLQSSYEQYF

D: .
J: TRBJ2-7
size: many
V: TRBV29-1
length: 12
DNA: TGCAGCGTTTCGGACAGCCCCTACGAGCAGTACTTC
CDR3: CSVSDSPYEQYF

D: .
J: TRBJ2-5
size: many
V: TRBV11-1
length: 16
DNA: TGTGCCAGCAGCTTATTTCCGCCGGGATCCCAAGAGACCCAGTACTTC
CDR3: CASSLFPPGSQETQYF

D: .
J: TRBJ1-5
size: .
V: TRBV4-1
length: 15
DNA: TGCGCCAGCAGCCAAGTTATGACACTGAATCAGCCCCAGCATTTT
CDR3: CASSQVMTLNQPQHF

D: TRBD1
J: TRBJ1-2
size: many
V: TRBV6-1
length: 14
DNA: TGTGCCAGCCGATTTCCGGGACAGGGTAGCGGCTACACCTTC
CDR3: CASRFPGQGSGYTF

D: .
J: TRBJ2-5
size: many
V: TRBV20-1
length: 13
DNA: TGCAGTGCCGGCGACGGGACCGTGCAGACCCAGTACTTC
CDR3: CSAGDGTVQTQYF

D: .
J: TRBJ1-1
size: many
V: TRBV28
length: 12
DNA: TGTGCCAGCACCCGGACATCCACTGAAGCTTTCTTT
CDR3: CASTRTSTEAFF

D: .
J: TRBJ1-1
size: many
V: TRBV6-1
length: 12
DNA: TGTGCCAGCAGCTATACCGGGACCGAAGCTTTCTTT
CDR3: CASSYTGTEAFF

D: TRBD1
J: TRBJ1-5
size: .
V: TRBV28
length: 20
DNA: TGTGCCAGCAGCCCTCCCCCTAGGACAGGGACCACGATTAGCAATCAGCCCCAGCATTTT
CDR3: CASSPPPRTGTTISNQPQHF

D: TRBD2
J: TRBJ2-3
size: .
V: TRBV7-6
length: 16
DNA: TGTGCCAGCAGCTTAATTGGCGGGAGGGCGGCAGATACGCAGTATTTT
CDR3: CASSLIGGRAADTQYF

D: .
J: TRBJ2-7
size: many
V: TRBV6-5
length: 15
DNA: TGTGCCAGCAGTTACTCAGGGCAGCTGACCTACGAGCAGTACTTC
CDR3: CASSYSGQLTYEQYF

D: TRBD1
J: TRBJ2-7
size: .
V: TRBV29-1
length: 12
DNA: TGCAGCGTTGGACAGGGGGTGGGAGAGCAGTACTTC
CDR3: CSVGQGVGEQYF

D: .
J: TRBJ2-7
size: .
V: TRBV6-2/TRBV6-3
length: 14
DNA: TGTGCCAGCAGTCCGTGGCAGGGGAAAGACGAGCAGTACTTC
CDR3: CASSPWQGKDEQYF

D: .
J: TRBJ2-7
size: many
V: TRBV12-3/TRBV12-4
length: 12
DNA: TGTGCCAGCAGTGTAGATTTATACGAGCAGTACTTC
CDR3: CASSVDLYEQYF

D: .
J: TRBJ1-2
size: .
V: TRBV20-1
length: 15
DNA: TGCAGTGCTGAGGCTCCCGGGCCCCGCCTGGGGGGCTACACCTTC
CDR3: CSAEAPGPRLGGYTF

D: .
J: TRBJ1-1
size: once
V: TRBV19
length: 14
DNA: TGTGCCAGTAGTATAGATACTGCGAACACCGAAGCTTTCTTT
CDR3: CASSIDTANTEAFF

D: .
J: TRBJ1-5
size: .
V: TRBV19
length: 14
DNA: TGTGCCAGTACCACGCTAGGGTCGTATCAGCCCCAGCATTTT
CDR3: CASTTLGSYQPQHF

D: .
J: TRBJ1-5
size: .
V: TRBV27
length: 16
DNA: TGTGCCAGCAGTTCCAGCCTCGGATCTGGCAATCAGCCCCAGCATTTT
CDR3: CASSSSLGSGNQPQHF

D: .
J: TRBJ1-2
size: few
V: TRBV19
length: 11
DNA: TGTGCCAGTAAGGCTGGCGGAGGCTACACCTTC
CDR3: CASKAGGGYTF

D: TRBD2
J: TRBJ2-7
size: few
V: TRBV5-1
length: 13
DNA: TGCGCCAGCAGCTTGGAGGGCGGGGGCGAGCAGTACTTC
CDR3: CASSLEGGGEQYF

D: TRBD1
J: TRBJ2-2
size: many
V: TRBV27
length: 14
DNA: TGTGCCAGCGGGACAGGCTATAACACCGGGGAGCTGTTTTTT
CDR3: CASGTGYNTGELFF

D: .
J: TRBJ1-6
size: .
V: TRBV10-2
length: 13
DNA: TGCGCCAGCTTCGAGGGTGTGGGTTCACCCCTCCACTTT
CDR3: CASFEGVGSPLHF

D: TRBD1
J: TRBJ2-1
size: few
V: TRBV5-1
length: 14
DNA: TGCGCCAGCAGCTGGGACAGGGGATCAAATGAGCAGTTCTTC
CDR3: CASSWDRGSNEQFF

D: .
J: TRBJ2-2
size: .
V: TRBV6-1
length: 15
DNA: TGTGCCAGCAGTCTATTAATTCGTCGCACCGGGGAGCTGTTTTTT
CDR3: CASSLLIRRTGELFF

D: .
J: TRBJ2-7
size: many
V: TRBV27
length: 14
DNA: TGTGCCAGCAGTTTAAGGACGCCTACCTACGAGCAGTACTTC
CDR3: CASSLRTPTYEQYF

D: .
J: TRBJ2-2
size: .
V: TRBV7-9
length: 16
DNA: TGTGCCAGCAGCCTGCGGCCGAGGCCGAACACCGGGGAGCTGTTTTTT
CDR3: CASSLRPRPNTGELFF

D: .
J: TRBJ2-5
size: many
V: TRBV6-5
length: 16
DNA: TGTGCCAGCAGTTACAGCGGCCCCAACGTCGGGGAGACCCAGTACTTC
CDR3: CASSYSGPNVGETQYF

D: .
J: TRBJ2-3
size: .
V: TRBV7-2
length: 15
DNA: TGTGCCAGCAGCTTCCCGGGACTCGGGTCGGATACGCAGTATTTT
CDR3: CASSFPGLGSDTQYF

D: .
J: TRBJ2-7
size: .
V: TRBV4-2
length: 14
DNA: TGTGCCAGCAGCCAAGATATGTTTCGCTACGAGCAGTACTTC
CDR3: CASSQDMFRYEQYF

D: TRBD1
J: TRBJ2-7
size: many
V: TRBV7-2
length: 15
DNA: TGTGCCAGCAGCACGACCGGGACAGGGATTTACGAGCAGTACTTC
CDR3: CASSTTGTGIYEQYF

D: .
J: TRBJ2-5
size: many
V: TRBV11-2
length: 15
DNA: TGTGCCAGCAGCTTATACGCAGGCCTCCAAGAGACCCAGTACTTC
CDR3: CASSLYAGLQETQYF

D: TRBD1
J: TRBJ2-5
size: many
V: TRBV6-1
length: 16
DNA: TGTGCCAGCACCCTACACGAGGGACAGGGGAAAGAGACCCAGTACTTC
CDR3: CASTLHEGQGKETQYF

D: .
J: TRBJ2-7
size: few
V: TRBV29-1
length: 15
DNA: TGCAGCGCCAGAGTAGTGGGACATAAACCCTACGAGCAGTACTTC
CDR3: CSARVVGHKPYEQYF

D: TRBD1
J: TRBJ1-5
size: many
V: TRBV6-1
length: 16
DNA: TGTGCCAGCAGGCGGGGGACAGGGGGAAGCAATCAGCCCCAGCATTTT
CDR3: CASRRGTGGSNQPQHF

D: TRBD1
J: TRBJ2-5
size: many
V: TRBV7-2
length: 13
DNA: TGTGCCAGCAGCACCAGGGGGTCGGGGACCCAGTACTTC
CDR3: CASSTRGSGTQYF

D: TRBD2
J: TRBJ2-3
size: .
V: TRBV6-5
length: 15
DNA: TGTGCCAGCAGTTGGGGACTAGCTTACACAGATACGCAGTATTTT
CDR3: CASSWGLAYTDTQYF

D: .
J: TRBJ1-5
size: many
V: TRBV28
length: 14
DNA: TGTGCCAGCAGGGGAGGTTGGGGTAATCAGCCCCAGCATTTT
CDR3: CASRGGWGNQPQHF

D: .
J: TRBJ1-6
size: .
V: TRBV20-1
length: 15
DNA: TGCAGTGCTAGAGAATCACAGGGACGGGGTTCACCCCTCCACTTT
CDR3: CSARESQGRGSPLHF

D: .
J: TRBJ2-5
size: many
V: TRBV7-9
length: 15
DNA: TGTGCCAGCAGCCGCCGGCTAGAGGGCGGGGAGACCCAGTACTTC
CDR3: CASSRRLEGGETQYF

D: .
J: TRBJ1-2
size: many
V: TRBV11-2
length: 15
DNA: TGTGCCAGCAGCTTAGAATATGGGGCTAACTATGACTACACCTTC
CDR3: CASSLEYGANYDYTF

D: .
J: TRBJ1-1
size: many
V: TRBV11-2
length: 12
DNA: TGTGCCAGCAGCTTAGGTGCGAGTGAAGCTTTCTTT
CDR3: CASSLGASEAFF

D: .
J: TRBJ2-5
size: .
V: TRBV3-1
length: 14
DNA: TGTACCAGCAGCCAGACCGGGACATCCGAGACCCAGTACTTC
CDR3: CTSSQTGTSETQYF

D: .
J: TRBJ1-1
size: few
V: TRBV28
length: 14
DNA: TGTGCCAGCAGTTTAGTGAGGTCTGGAGGTGAAGCTCTCTTT
CDR3: CASSLVRSGGEALF

D: TRBD2
J: TRBJ2-7
size: .
V: TRBV2
length: 14
DNA: TGTGCCAGCGTCGGGACTAGCGGGAGGTACGAGCAGTACTTC
CDR3: CASVGTSGRYEQYF

D: .
J: TRBJ1-1
size: many
V: TRBV11-1
length: 14
DNA: TGTGCCAGCAGCTTAGGTCGGGGGAACACTGAAGCTTTCTTT
CDR3: CASSLGRGNTEAFF

D: .
J: TRBJ2-7
size: many
V: TRBV6-1
length: 13
DNA: TGTGCCAGCAGTCAGCGGGTGGGCTACGAGCAGTACTTC
CDR3: CASSQRVGYEQYF